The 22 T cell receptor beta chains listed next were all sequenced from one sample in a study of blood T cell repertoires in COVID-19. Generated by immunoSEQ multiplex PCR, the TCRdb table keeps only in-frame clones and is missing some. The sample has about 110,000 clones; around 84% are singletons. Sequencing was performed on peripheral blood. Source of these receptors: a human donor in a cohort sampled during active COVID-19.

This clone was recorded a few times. In nucleotides, the CDR3 is TGTGCCAGCACCAGGGAGGAATCAAGCACTGAAGCTTTCTTT. Amino acid sequence: CASTREESSTEAFF. The chain recombines TRBV2 with TRBJ1-1, with D perhaps TRBD1 (5 bases). V lost 7 bases, J lost 4 bases, and 16 bases lay in between. The CDR3 extends over 14 amino acids. Germline V gene lookup returns CDR1 SNHLY and CDR2 FYNNEI.

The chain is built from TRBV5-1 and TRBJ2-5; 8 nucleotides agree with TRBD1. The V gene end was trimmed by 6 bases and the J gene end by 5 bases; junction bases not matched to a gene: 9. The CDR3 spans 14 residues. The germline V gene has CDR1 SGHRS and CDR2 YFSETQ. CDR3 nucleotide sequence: TGCGCCAGCACGCCTGTGACAGGGGACGAGACCCAGTACTTC. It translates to CASTPVTGDETQYF.

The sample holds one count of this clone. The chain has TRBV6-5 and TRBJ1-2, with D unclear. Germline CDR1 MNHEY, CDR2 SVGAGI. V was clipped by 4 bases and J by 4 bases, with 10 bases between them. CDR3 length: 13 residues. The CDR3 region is CASSWQEGYGYTF. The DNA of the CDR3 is TGTGCCAGCAGTTGGCAGGAGGGCTATGGCTACACCTTC.

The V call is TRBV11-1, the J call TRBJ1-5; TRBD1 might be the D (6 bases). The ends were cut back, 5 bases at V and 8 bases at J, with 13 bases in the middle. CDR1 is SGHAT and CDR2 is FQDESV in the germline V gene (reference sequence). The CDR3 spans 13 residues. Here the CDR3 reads CASSETGHEPQHF. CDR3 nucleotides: TGTGCCAGCAGCGAAACAGGGCATGAGCCCCAGCATTTT.

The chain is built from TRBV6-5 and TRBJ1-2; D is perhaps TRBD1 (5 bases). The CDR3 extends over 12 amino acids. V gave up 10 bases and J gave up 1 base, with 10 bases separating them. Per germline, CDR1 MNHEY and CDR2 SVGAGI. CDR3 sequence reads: CATTGVNYGYTF. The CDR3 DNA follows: TGTGCCACCACAGGAGTTAACTATGGCTACACCTTC.

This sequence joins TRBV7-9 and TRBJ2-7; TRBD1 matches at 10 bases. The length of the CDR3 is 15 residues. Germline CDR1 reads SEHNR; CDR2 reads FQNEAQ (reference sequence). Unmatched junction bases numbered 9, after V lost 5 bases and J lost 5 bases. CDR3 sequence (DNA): TGTGCCAGCAGCCGGGCGGGACAGGGGTTCGACGAGCAGTACTTC. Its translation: CASSRAGQGFDEQYF.

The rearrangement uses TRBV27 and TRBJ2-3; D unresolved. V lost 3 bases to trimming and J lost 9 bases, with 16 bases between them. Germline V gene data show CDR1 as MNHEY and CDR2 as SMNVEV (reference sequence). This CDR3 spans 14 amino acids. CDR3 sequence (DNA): TGTGCCAGCAGTTTTAACACCCTAGTTATGACGCAGTATTTT. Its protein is CASSFNTLVMTQYF.

In DNA, the CDR3 is TGTGCCAGCAGCTTTCCCGGGACAGGATTAGGATCTGGGGCCAACGTCCTGACTTTC. Translated, it gives CASSFPGTGLGSGANVLTF. The chain has TRBV12-1 and TRBJ2-6; TRBD1, the table's D call, lacks a check against the DNA. TRBV12-1 is designated a pseudogene. This CDR3 has 19 residues.

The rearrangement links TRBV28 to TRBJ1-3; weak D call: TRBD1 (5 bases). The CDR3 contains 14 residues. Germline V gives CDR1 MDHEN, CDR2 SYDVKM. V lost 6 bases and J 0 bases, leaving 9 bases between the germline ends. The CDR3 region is CASSTGFSGNTIYF. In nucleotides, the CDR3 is TGTGCCAGCAGCACAGGATTCTCTGGAAACACCATATATTTT.

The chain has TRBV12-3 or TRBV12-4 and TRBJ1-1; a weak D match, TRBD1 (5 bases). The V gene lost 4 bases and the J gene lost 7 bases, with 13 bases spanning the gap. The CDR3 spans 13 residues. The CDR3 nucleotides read TGTGCCAGCAGTTGGGGGGACGGAGATGAAGCTTTCTTT. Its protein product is CASSWGDGDEAFF.

The CDR3 DNA reads TGTGCCAGCAGTTCGCGGACAGGTCCCTCTGGGGCCAACGTCCTGACTTTC. Protein sequence: CASSSRTGPSGANVLTF. The chain has TRBV28 and TRBJ2-6; 7 bases align to TRBD1. CDR3 length equals 17 residues. CDR1 is MDHEN and CDR2 is SYDVKM in the germline V gene. With V trimmed by 4 bases and J by 0 bases, 6 bases remained unmatched.

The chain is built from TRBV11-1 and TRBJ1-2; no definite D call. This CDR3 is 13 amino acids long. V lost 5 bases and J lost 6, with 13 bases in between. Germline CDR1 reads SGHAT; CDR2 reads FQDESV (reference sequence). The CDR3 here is CASSGVVGDGYTF. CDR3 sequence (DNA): TGTGCCAGCAGCGGGGTAGTGGGAGATGGCTACACCTTC.

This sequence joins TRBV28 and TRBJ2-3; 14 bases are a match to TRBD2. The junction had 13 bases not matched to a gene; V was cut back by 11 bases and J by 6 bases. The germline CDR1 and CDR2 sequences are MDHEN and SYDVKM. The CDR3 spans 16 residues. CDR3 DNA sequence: TGTGCCGCTAGGACTAGCGGGAGGCTCTTTGGGGATACGCAGTATTTT. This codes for CAARTSGRLFGDTQYF. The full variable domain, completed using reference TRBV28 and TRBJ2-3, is DVKVTQSSRYLVKRTGEKVFLECVQDMDHENMFWYRQDPGLGLRLIYFSYDVKMKEKGDIPEGYSVSREKKERFSLILESASTNQTSMYLCAARTSGRLFGDTQYFGPGTRLTVL.

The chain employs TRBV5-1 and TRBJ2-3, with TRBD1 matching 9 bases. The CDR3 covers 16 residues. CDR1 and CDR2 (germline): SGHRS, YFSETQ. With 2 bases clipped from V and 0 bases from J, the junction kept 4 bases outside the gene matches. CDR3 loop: CASSFTGQGSTDTQYF. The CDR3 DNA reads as TGCGCCAGCAGCTTCACGGGACAGGGAAGCACAGATACGCAGTATTTT.

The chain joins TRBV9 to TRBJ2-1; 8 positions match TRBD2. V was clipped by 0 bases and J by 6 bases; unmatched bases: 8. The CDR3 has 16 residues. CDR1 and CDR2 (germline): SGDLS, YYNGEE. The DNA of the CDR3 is TGTGCCAGCAGCGTAGTCGCCCAGCGGGAGATCAATGAGCAGTTCTTC. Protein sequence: CASSVVAQREINEQFF.

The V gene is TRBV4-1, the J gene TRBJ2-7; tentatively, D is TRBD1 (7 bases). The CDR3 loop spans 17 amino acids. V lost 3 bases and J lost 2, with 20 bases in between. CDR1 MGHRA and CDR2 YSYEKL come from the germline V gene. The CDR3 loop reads CASSQGGLQGITYEQYF. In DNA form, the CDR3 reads TGCGCCAGCAGCCAGGGGGGATTACAGGGGATCACCTACGAGCAGTACTTC.

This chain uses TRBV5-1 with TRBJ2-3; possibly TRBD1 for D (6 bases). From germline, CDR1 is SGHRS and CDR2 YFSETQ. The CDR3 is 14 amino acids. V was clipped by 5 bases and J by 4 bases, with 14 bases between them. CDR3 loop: CASSTGRLADTQYF. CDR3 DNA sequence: TGCGCCAGCAGTACAGGGAGACTCGCAGATACGCAGTATTTT. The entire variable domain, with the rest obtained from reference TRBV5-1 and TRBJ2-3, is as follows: KAGVTQTPRYLIKTRGQQVTLSCSPISGHRSVSWYQQTPGQGLQFLFEYFSETQRNKGNFPGRFSGRQFSNSRSEMNVSTLELGDSALYLCASSTGRLADTQYFGPGTRLTVL.

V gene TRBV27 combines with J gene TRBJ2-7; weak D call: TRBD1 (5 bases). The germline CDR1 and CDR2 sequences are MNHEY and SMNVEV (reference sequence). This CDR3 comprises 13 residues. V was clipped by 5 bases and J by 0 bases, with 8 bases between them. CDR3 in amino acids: CASSPGNSYEQYF. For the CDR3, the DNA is TGTGCCAGCAGTCCAGGGAACTCCTACGAGCAGTACTTC.

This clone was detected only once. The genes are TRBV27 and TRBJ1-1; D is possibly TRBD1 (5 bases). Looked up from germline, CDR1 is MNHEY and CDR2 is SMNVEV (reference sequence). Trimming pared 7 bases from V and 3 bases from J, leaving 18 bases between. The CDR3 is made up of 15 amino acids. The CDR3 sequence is CASTPLGGGYTEAFF. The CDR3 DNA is TGTGCCAGCACCCCTCTCGGGGGAGGATACACTGAAGCTTTCTTT.

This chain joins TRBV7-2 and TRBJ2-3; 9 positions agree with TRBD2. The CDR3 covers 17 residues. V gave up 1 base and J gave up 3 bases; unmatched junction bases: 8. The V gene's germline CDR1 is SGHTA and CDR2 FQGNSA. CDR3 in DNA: TGTGCCAGCAGCTTAGTCCGCGGGGGGGCCGCGACAGATACGCAGTATTTT. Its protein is CASSLVRGGAATDTQYF.

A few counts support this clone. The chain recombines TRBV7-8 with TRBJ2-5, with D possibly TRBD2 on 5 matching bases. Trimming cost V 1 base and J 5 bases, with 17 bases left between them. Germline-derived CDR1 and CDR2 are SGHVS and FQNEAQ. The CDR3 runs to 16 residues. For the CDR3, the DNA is TGTGCCAGCAGCTTAGGGTCTAGCATGGGGTATGAGACCCAGTACTTC. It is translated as CASSLGSSMGYETQYF.

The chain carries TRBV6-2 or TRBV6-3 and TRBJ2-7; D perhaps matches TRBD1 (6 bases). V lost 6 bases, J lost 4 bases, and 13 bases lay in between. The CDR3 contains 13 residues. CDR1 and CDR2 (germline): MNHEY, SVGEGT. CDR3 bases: TGTGCCAGCAGCAGGGGTCACCTTTACGAGCAGTACTTC. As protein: CASSRGHLYEQYF.